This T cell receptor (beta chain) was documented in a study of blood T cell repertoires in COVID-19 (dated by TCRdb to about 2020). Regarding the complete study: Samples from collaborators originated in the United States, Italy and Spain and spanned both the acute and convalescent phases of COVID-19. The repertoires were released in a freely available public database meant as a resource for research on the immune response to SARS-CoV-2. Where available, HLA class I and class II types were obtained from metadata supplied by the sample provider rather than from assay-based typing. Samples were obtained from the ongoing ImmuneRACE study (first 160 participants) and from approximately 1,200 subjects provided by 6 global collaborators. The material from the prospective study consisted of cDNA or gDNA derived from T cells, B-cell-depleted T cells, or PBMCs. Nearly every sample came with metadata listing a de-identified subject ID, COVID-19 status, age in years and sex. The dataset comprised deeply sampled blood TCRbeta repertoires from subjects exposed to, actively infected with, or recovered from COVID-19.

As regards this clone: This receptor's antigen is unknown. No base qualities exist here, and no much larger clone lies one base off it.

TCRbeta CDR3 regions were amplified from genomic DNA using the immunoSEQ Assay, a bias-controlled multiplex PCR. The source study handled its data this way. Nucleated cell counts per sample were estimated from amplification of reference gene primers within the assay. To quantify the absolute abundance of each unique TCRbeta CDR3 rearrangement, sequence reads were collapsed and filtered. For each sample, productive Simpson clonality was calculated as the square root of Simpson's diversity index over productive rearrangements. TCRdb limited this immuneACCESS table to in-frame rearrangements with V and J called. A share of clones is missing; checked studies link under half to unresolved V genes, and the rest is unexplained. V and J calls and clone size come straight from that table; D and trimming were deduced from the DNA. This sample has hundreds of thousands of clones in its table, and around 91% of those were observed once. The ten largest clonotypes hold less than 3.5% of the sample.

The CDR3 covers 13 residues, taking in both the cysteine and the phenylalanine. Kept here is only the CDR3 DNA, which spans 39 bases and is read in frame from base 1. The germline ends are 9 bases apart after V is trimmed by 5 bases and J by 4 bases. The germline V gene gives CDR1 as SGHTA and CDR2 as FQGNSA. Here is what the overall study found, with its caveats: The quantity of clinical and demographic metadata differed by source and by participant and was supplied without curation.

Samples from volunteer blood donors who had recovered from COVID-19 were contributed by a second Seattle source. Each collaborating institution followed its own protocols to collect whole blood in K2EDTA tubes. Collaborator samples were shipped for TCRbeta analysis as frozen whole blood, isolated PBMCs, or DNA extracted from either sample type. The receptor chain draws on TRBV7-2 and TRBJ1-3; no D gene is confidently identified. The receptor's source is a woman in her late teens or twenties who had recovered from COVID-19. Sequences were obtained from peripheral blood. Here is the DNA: TGTGCCAGCAGCCGGCCCGGGGGAAACACCATATATTTT. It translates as CASSRPGGNTIYF.